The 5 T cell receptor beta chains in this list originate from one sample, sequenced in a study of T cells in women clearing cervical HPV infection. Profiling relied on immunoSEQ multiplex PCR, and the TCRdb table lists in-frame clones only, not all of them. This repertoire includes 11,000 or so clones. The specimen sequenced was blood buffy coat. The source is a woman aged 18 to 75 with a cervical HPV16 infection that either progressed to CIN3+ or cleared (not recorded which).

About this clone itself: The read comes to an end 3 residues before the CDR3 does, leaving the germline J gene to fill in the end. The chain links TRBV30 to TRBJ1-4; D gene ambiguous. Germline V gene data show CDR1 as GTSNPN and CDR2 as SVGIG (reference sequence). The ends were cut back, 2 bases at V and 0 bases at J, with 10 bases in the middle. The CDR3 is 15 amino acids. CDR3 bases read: TGTGCCTGGAGTACCAACAAGGCAACTAATGAAAAA. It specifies CAWSTNKATNEK. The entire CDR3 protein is CAWSTNKATNEKLFF.

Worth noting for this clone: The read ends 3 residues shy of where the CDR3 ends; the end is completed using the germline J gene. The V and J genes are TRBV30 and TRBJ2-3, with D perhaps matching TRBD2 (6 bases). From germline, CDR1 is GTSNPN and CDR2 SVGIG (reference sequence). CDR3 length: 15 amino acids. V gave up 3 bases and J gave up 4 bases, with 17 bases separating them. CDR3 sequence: CAWSGDSQWADTQYF. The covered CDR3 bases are TGTGCCTGGAGCGGGGACTCTCAATGGGCAGATACG.

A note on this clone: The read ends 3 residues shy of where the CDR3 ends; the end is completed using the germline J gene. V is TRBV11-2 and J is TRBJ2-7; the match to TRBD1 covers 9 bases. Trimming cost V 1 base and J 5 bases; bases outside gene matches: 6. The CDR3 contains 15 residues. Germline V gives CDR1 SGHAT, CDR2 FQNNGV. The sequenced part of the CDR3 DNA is TGTGCCAGCAGCTTAGGGACAGGGGTAACCCACGAG. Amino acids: CASSLGTGVTHE. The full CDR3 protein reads CASSLGTGVTHEQYF. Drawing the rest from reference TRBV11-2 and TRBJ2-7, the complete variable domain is EAGVAQSPRYKIIEKRQSVAFWCNPISGHATLYWYQQILGQGPKLLIQFQNNGVVDDSQLPKDRFSAERLKGVDSTLKIQPAKLEDSAVYLCASSLGTGVTHEQYFGPGTRLTVT.

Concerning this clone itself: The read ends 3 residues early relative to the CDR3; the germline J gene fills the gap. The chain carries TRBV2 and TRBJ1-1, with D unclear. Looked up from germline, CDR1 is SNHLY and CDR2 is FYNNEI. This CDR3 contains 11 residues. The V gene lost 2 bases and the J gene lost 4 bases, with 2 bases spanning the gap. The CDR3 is CASSELTEAFF. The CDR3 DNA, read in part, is TGTGCCAGCAGTGAACTCACTGAA.

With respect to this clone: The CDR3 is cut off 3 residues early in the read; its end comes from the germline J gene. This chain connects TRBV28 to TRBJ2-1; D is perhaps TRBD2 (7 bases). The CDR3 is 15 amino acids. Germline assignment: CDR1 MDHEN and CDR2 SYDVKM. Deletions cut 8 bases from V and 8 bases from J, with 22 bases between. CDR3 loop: CASEGEGKKVHEQFF. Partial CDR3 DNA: TGTGCCAGCGAGGGGGAGGGGAAAAAGGTCCATGAG.